The rows below give T cell receptor beta chains drawn from one sample of a study of blood T cells in healthy people across ages. TCRdb re-analysed the 5' RACE reads in MiXCR, keeping a single row per CDR3 protein. Found here are approximately 1,700,000 distinct CDR3 sequences, about 39% of them singletons; the top ten hold 20% to 25%. Sequencing used blood. The receptor set was obtained from a human donor in good health. Both conserved end residues are part of each CDR3. The order of the fields is D gene, V gene, J gene, clone size, CDR3 DNA, CDR3 protein. A D gene is named only where the DNA matches it firmly. For some rows the clone size is stated as once, few or many, or as a class when expanded; others skip it.

>TRBD2|TRBV7-7|TRBJ2-7|few
TGTGCCAGCAGCCACCCAGCGGGGGGAATCCTTTACGAGCAGTACTTC
CASSHPAGGILYEQYF
>NA|TRBV12-3/TRBV12-4|TRBJ2-6|NA
TGTGCCAGCAGACCGGACACAACCTCTGGGGCCAACGTCCTGACTTTC
CASRPDTTSGANVLTF
>NA|TRBV29-1|TRBJ2-5|many
TGCAGCGCTGGGGGGACTTTCCAAGAGACCCAGTACTTC
CSAGGTFQETQYF
>NA|TRBV20-1|TRBJ1-2|NA
TGCAGTGCTAGAGAGGGGGGGATCCCCATAGCTGGCTACACCTTC
CSAREGGIPIAGYTF
>NA|TRBV7-3|TRBJ2-3|few
TGTGCCAGCAGCCTAACCCACACAGGGTCAGATACGCAGTATTTT
CASSLTHTGSDTQYF
>TRBD1|TRBV6-5|TRBJ1-5|NA
TGTGCCAGCAGTTACTCGAGCCCGCGTCAGGGGGCACGGAGCAATCAGCCCCAGCATTTT
CASSYSSPRQGARSNQPQHF
>NA|TRBV6-1|TRBJ2-1|few
TGTGCCAGCAGTCCCTGGAGTGGTTTGGGTGCCAATGAGCAGTTCTTC
CASSPWSGLGANEQFF
>NA|TRBV29-1|TRBJ1-2|few
TGCAGCGTTGTACTCGGACGCCCTGACTATGGCTACACCTTC
CSVVLGRPDYGYTF
>TRBD1|TRBV5-5|TRBJ2-6|few
TGTGCCAGCAGCTTAACAGGGGCCCCGAGCTCTGGGGCCAACGTCCTGACTTTC
CASSLTGAPSSGANVLTF
>TRBD1|TRBV7-8|TRBJ2-4|NA
TGTGCCAGCAGCTTCTACGGACAGGGGGCGGCCAAAAACATTCAGTACTTC
CASSFYGQGAAKNIQYF
>TRBD2|TRBV11-2|TRBJ2-5|NA
TGTGCCAGCAGCTTAAGGACCCCAGCGGGGGTCCGGGAGACCCAGTACTTC
CASSLRTPAGVRETQYF
>TRBD2|TRBV4-3|TRBJ2-5|NA
TGCGCCAGCAGCCAAGGCAGTATAGCGGGGGATTCCTACAAGCAGTACTTC
CASSQGSIAGDSYKQYF
>NA|TRBV7-2|TRBJ2-7|few
TGTGCCAGCAGCTTAGCAGGCAGGGCGGTCGAGCAGTACTTC
CASSLAGRAVEQYF
>NA|TRBV9|TRBJ1-4|NA
TGTGCCAGCAGCGTAGGCCGTGGCAGGGTTGGTGAAAAACTGTTTTTT
CASSVGRGRVGEKLFF
>NA|TRBV4-3|TRBJ2-2|NA
TGCGCCAGCAGCCAAGCAACTTATCCGAACACCGGGGAGCTGTTTTTT
CASSQATYPNTGELFF
>NA|TRBV5-1|TRBJ1-2|NA
TGCGCCAGCAGCCCCCAAGGGCAGGGACTCTATGGCTACACCTTC
CASSPQGQGLYGYTF
>NA|TRBV6-2/TRBV6-3|TRBJ2-6|NA
TGTGCCACTACACCGAAGGGAGCTGGGGCCAACGTCCTGACTTTC
CATTPKGAGANVLTF
>TRBD1|TRBV29-1|TRBJ2-1|few
TGCAGCGTGGGGGACAGTTACAATGAGCAGTTCTTC
CSVGDSYNEQFF
>NA|TRBV12-3/TRBV12-4|TRBJ2-3|NA
TGTGCCAGCAGTTTTAGGCTAGCCAGAAACACAGATACGCAGTATTTT
CASSFRLARNTDTQYF
>NA|TRBV6-6|TRBJ2-5|NA
TGTGCCAGCAGTTACTCGATCGCAGGGGCCTACCAAGAGACCCAGTACTTC
CASSYSIAGAYQETQYF
>NA|TRBV28|TRBJ1-2|NA
TGTGCCAGCAGGAGCAGGGGATCCTTCAACTATGGCTACACCTTC
CASRSRGSFNYGYTF
>NA|TRBV7-9|TRBJ2-3|once
TGTGCCAGCAGCAAGGACGGGGCCACAGATACGCAGTATTTT
CASSKDGATDTQYF
>NA|TRBV7-2|TRBJ1-2|NA
TGTGCCAGCAACTTAGGGGACTCGAACTATGGCTACACCTTC
CASNLGDSNYGYTF
>TRBD2|TRBV29-1|TRBJ2-1|few
TGCAGCGTTGGGGCGGGGGGTTCATACAATGAGCAGTTCTTC
CSVGAGGSYNEQFF
>NA|TRBV7-2|TRBJ1-2|many
TGTGCCAGCAGCGCGCAGCAGGGGCGAGCTAACTATGGCTACACCTTC
CASSAQQGRANYGYTF
>TRBD2|TRBV10-3|TRBJ2-1|NA
TGTGCCATCAGTGATAGCCGGGGGGGGAAGCTTACCTACAATGAGCAGTTCTTC
CAISDSRGGKLTYNEQFF
>NA|TRBV11-2|TRBJ2-7|NA
TGTGCCAGCAGCTTCTCAGGGGCCTCGATGGCCTACGAGCAGTACTTC
CASSFSGASMAYEQYF